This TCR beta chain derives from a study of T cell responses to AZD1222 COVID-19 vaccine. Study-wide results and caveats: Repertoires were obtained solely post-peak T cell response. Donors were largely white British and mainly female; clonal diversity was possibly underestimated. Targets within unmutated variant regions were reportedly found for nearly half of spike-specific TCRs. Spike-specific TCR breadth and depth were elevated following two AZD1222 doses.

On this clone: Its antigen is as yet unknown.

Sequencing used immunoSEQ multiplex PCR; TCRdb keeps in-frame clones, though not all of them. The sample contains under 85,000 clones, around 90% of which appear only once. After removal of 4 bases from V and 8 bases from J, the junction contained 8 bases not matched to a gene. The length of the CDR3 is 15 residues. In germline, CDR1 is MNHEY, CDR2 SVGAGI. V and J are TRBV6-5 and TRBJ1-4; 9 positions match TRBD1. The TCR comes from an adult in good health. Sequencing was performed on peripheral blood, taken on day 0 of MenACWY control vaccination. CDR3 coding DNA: TGTGCCAGCAGTTCTCCCGGGACAGGGTTCGAAAAACTGTTTTTT. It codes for CASSSPGTGFEKLFF.